A single sample is the source of the 17 T cell receptor beta chains below, sequenced in a study of blood T cell repertoires in COVID-19. The method was immunoSEQ multiplex PCR; TCRdb's version includes in-frame clones alone and lacks a portion of them. The sample consists of about 54,000 clones, around nine tenths of them appearing once. Sequencing was carried out using peripheral blood. These receptors originate from a human donor in a cohort sampled during active COVID-19.

The chain employs TRBV7-2 and TRBJ1-1; 7 bases fit TRBD1. The V segment lost 3 bases and the J segment 0 bases; nucleotides outside the gene matches: 7. The germline gives CDR1 SGHTA, CDR2 FQGNSA. The CDR3 covers 16 residues. CDR3 sequence (DNA): TGTGCCAGCAGCTTCATGGACAGGCGACTGAACACTGAAGCTTTCTTT. Its protein is CASSFMDRRLNTEAFF.

The chain joins TRBV18 to TRBJ1-2; 8 bases agree with TRBD1. CDR3 length equals 12 residues. Germline CDR1 reads KGHSH; CDR2 reads LQKENI. V was pared by 3 bases and J by 8 bases, with 2 bases of the junction left unmatched. Here the CDR3 DNA reads TGTGCCAGCTCACCGGACAGGGAGGGCTACACCTTC. It codes for CASSPDREGYTF.

The chain couples TRBV7-8 to TRBJ1-1; D gene unclear. There are 12 residues in the CDR3. The V and J ends lost 8 bases and 5 bases respectively, with 12 bases between them. The germline V gene encodes CDR1 SGHVS and CDR2 FQNEAQ. CDR3 amino acids: CASSFPGTEAFF. CDR3 DNA sequence: TGTGCCAGCTCATTCCCAGGTACTGAAGCTTTCTTT.

CDR3 protein: CASSLGQEQETQYF. CDR3 DNA sequence: TGTGCCAGCAGCCTTGGACAGGAACAAGAGACCCAGTACTTC. The V and J genes are TRBV5-4 and TRBJ2-5; 7 bases are shared with TRBD1. The ends lost 4 bases at V and 2 bases at J; junction bases unmatched: 5. The CDR3 length is 14 residues. The germline gives CDR1 SGHNT, CDR2 YYREEE (reference sequence). The full variable domain, rest sourced from reference TRBV5-4 and TRBJ2-5, is ETGVTQSPTHLIKTRGQQVTLRCSSQSGHNTVSWYQQALGQGPQFIFQYYREEENGRGNFPPRFSGLQFPNYSSELNVNALELDDSALYLCASSLGQEQETQYFGPGTRLLVL.

This clone was counted between two and nine times. The chain combines TRBV25-1 with TRBJ1-2, with D uncertain. Germline V gene lookup returns CDR1 MGHDK and CDR2 SYGVNS. The ends were cut back, 6 bases at V and 4 bases at J, with 21 bases in the middle. The CDR3 loop spans 16 amino acids. CDR3 residues: CASSPSRAGLVYGYTF. As DNA, the CDR3 is TGTGCCAGCAGCCCCTCTCGGGCGGGGTTGGTCTATGGCTACACCTTC.

V and J are TRBV6-1 and TRBJ1-2; 10 nucleotides agree with TRBD1. This CDR3 has 17 amino acids. Germline V gene lookup returns CDR1 MNHNS and CDR2 SASEGT. V shed 3 bases, J shed 2 bases, and the junction held 9 bases outside the gene matches. The CDR3 DNA is TGTGCCAGCAGTGACATCCCCGGGACAGGGGTAAACTATGGCTACACCTTC. Protein: CASSDIPGTGVNYGYTF.

V usage is TRBV6-5 and J usage is TRBJ2-1; 8 bases fit TRBD1. Trimming took 5 bases from V and 5 from J; bases not matched to a gene: 8. Per the germline V gene, CDR1 is MNHEY and CDR2 is SVGAGI. CDR3 length: 15 amino acids. Here the CDR3 DNA reads TGTGCCAGCAGTCCAGGCAGGGGGCGAGACAATGAGCAGTTCTTC. As protein: CASSPGRGRDNEQFF.

The rearrangement joins TRBV7-2 to TRBJ2-4; TRBD2 is a possible D gene (5 bases). CDR3 length: 17 residues. The V gene's germline CDR1 is SGHTA and CDR2 FQGNSA. Between the trimmed V and J ends, which lost 5 bases and 0 bases, there was a span of 17 bases. CDR3 region: CASSPQTSGIAKNIQYF. DNA of the CDR3: TGTGCCAGCAGCCCCCAGACAAGCGGCATAGCCAAAAACATTCAGTACTTC.

V is TRBV23-1 and J is TRBJ1-5; weak D call: TRBD1 (5 bases). TRBV23-1 is labeled an ORF, and its function is uncertain. This CDR3 region has 17 residues. Trimming took off 4 bases at V and 7 bases at J, with 23 bases between the two ends. The CDR3 region has the DNA TGCGCCAGCAGTCGGAGTAGTGAGCAGGGCGGTATGCAGCCCCAGCATTTT. It codes for CASSRSSEQGGMQPQHF.

The chain uses TRBV5-1 and TRBJ1-1; 9 nucleotides align to TRBD1. J lost 6 bases, V lost 5 bases, and 11 bases had no gene match. This CDR3 contains 15 residues. The germline CDR1 and CDR2 sequences are SGHRS and YFSETQ. CDR3 nucleotide sequence: TGCGCCAGCAGAAATATACAGGGGGCTGGCGCTGAAGCTTTCTTT. This codes for CASRNIQGAGAEAFF.

V and J are TRBV27 and TRBJ1-4; 8 nucleotides align to TRBD1. The ends lost 6 bases at V and 5 bases at J; junction bases unmatched: 5. Germline V gene data show CDR1 as MNHEY and CDR2 as SMNVEV (reference sequence). The CDR3 extends over 14 amino acids. CDR3 residues: CASRRDRGNEKLFF. The DNA of the CDR3 is TGTGCCAGCAGGAGAGACAGGGGAAATGAAAAACTGTTTTTT.

The V gene is TRBV2, the J gene TRBJ2-2; 13 bases map to TRBD2. Germline V CDR1 and CDR2: SNHLY, FYNNEI. V lost 6 bases and J lost 6; bases outside the gene matches: 4. This CDR3 is built from 15 residues. Written as DNA, the CDR3 is TGTGCCAGCAGGGGACTAGCGGGGTTCGCCGGGGAGCTGTTTTTT. Residues: CASRGLAGFAGELFF.

As DNA, the CDR3 is TGTGCCAGCAGGACCAGGGGGCGCAGCTACGAGCAGTACTTC. Protein: CASRTRGRSYEQYF. The V and J genes are TRBV2 and TRBJ2-7, with TRBD1 matching 8 bases. The germline gives CDR1 SNHLY, CDR2 FYNNEI. The J segment lost 3 bases and the V segment lost 6 bases, leaving 7 bases of the junction unmatched. CDR3 length: 14 amino acids.

The chain carries TRBV6-5 and TRBJ1-1, with 7 nucleotides matching TRBD1. The ends lost 2 bases at V and 6 bases at J; junction bases unmatched: 9. Germline V gene lookup returns CDR1 MNHEY and CDR2 SVGAGI. The CDR3 covers 15 residues. The CDR3 loop is CASSYPSQGKPEAFF. The CDR3, as DNA: TGTGCCAGCAGTTACCCCTCACAGGGGAAGCCTGAAGCTTTCTTT.

The gene calls are TRBV2 and TRBJ1-1; D is possibly TRBD1 (5 bases). Trimming removed 6 bases from V and 1 base from J, with 9 bases in between. CDR3 length: 13 amino acids. CDR1 SNHLY and CDR2 FYNNEI come from the germline V gene. CDR3 region: CASRSTENTEAFF. The CDR3, as DNA: TGTGCCAGCAGATCGACAGAGAACACTGAAGCTTTCTTT.

This rearrangement joins TRBV7-9 to TRBJ1-1, with 11 bases matching TRBD1. Germline V gene sequence: CDR1 SEHNR, CDR2 FQNEAQ (reference sequence). The CDR3 spans 15 residues. J was trimmed by 10 bases and V by 3 bases; bases with no gene match: 10. The DNA for the CDR3 is TGTGCCAGCAGCTTCTCCCGGACAGGGGGCGTCGGAGCTTTCTTT. Protein: CASSFSRTGGVGAFF.

V usage is TRBV11-2 and J usage is TRBJ2-1; D may be TRBD2 (5 bases). The germline CDR1 and CDR2 sequences are SGHAT and FQNNGV. V lost 3 bases to trimming and J lost 0 bases, with 9 bases between them. The CDR3 loop spans 15 amino acids. The CDR3 coding sequence is TGTGCCAGCAGCTTCTCCGGACTCTCCTACAATGAGCAGTTCTTC. It yields the protein CASSFSGLSYNEQFF.